This is a list of T cell receptor beta chains from one sample in a study of graft-versus-host responses after intestinal transplantation. Sequencing was performed with immunoSEQ multiplex PCR; in TCRdb, only in-frame clones are kept and a portion is missing. Among some 70,000 clones listed, about nine tenths were seen once. This specimen consisted of bone marrow, obtained 700 to 750 days after intestinal transplantation. The receptors derive from a human patient who received an intestinal transplant, so some T cells may come from the graft donor. CDR3s include the opening cysteine and the closing phenylalanine or tryptophan. The D gene is left open where the match is weak. Size is omitted from some rows. Given values are once, few, many or a class for expanded clones.

d_call	j_call	v_call	clone_size	cdr3_aa	cdr3_nt
TRBD1	TRBJ2-7	TRBV7-9	NA	CASSLVSRDSLYEQYF	TGTGCCAGCAGCTTAGTGTCCCGGGACAGCCTCTACGAGCAGTACTTC
NA	TRBJ2-7	TRBV6-4	NA	CASRGGFPSHEQYF	TGTGCCAGCAGAGGTGGCTTCCCTTCCCACGAGCAGTACTTC
NA	TRBJ1-3	TRBV5-1	once	CASSLGGVTSGNTIYF	TGCGCCAGCAGCTTGGGAGGGGTTACCTCTGGAAACACCATATATTTT
NA	TRBJ2-7	TRBV6-5	NA	CASSYSDQYEQYF	TGTGCCAGCAGTTACTCGGACCAGTACGAGCAGTACTTC
TRBD1	TRBJ1-6	TRBV5-1	NA	CASSTGTGAYYNSPLHF	TGCGCCAGCAGCACCGGGACAGGGGCCTACTATAATTCACCCCTCCACTTT
NA	TRBJ2-1	TRBV5-4	NA	CASSLDAGRDYNEQFF	TGTGCCAGCAGCTTGGATGCGGGGCGCGATTACAATGAGCAGTTCTTC
NA	TRBJ2-7	TRBV5-4	once	CASSWGAGDEQYF	TGTGCCAGCAGCTGGGGTGCAGGGGACGAGCAGTACTTC
NA	TRBJ1-5	TRBV6-6	NA	CASSYSSAGGPQHF	TGTGCCAGCAGTTACTCGAGTGCTGGAGGACCCCAGCATTTT
NA	TRBJ2-5	TRBV7-9	NA	CASSLGGQETQYF	TGTGCCAGCAGCTTAGGGGGCCAAGAGACCCAGTACTTC
NA	TRBJ2-1	TRBV11-3	once	CASSLDTHNEQFF	TGTGCCAGCAGCTTAGACACCCACAATGAGCAGTTCTTC
NA	TRBJ2-2	TRBV7-3	NA	CASSLRSGAAGELFF	TGTGCCAGCAGCTTACGATCCGGGGCCGCCGGGGAGCTGTTTTTT
NA	TRBJ1-1	TRBV11-2	NA	CASSSFWGTEAFF	TGTGCCAGCAGCAGTTTCTGGGGCACTGAAGCTTTCTTT
NA	TRBJ2-2	TRBV19	NA	CASSRNLLSSGELFF	TGTGCCAGTAGTCGTAACCTCCTCAGCTCCGGGGAGCTGTTTTTT
NA	TRBJ2-7	TRBV6-1	few	CASSLWTSTYEQYF	TGTGCCAGCAGTCTATGGACATCTACCTACGAGCAGTACTTC
NA	TRBJ2-2	TRBV6-5	NA	CASSYIGTGELFF	TGTGCCAGCAGTTACATCGGAACCGGGGAGCTGTTTTTT
TRBD1	TRBJ2-1	TRBV7-2	few	CASSLGTAVYNEQFF	TGTGCCAGCAGCTTGGGGACAGCGGTCTACAATGAGCAGTTCTTC
NA	TRBJ2-7	TRBV6-5	once	CASSYSTGITYEQYF	TGTGCCAGCAGTTACTCGACAGGAATAACCTACGAGCAGTACTTC
NA	TRBJ2-2	TRBV6-7	NA	CASSYCGTPGTGELFF	TGTGCCAGCAGTTACTGCGGGACCCCCGGGACCGGGGAGCTGTTTTTT
NA	TRBJ2-6	TRBV19	NA	CASSIGWGQSVSGANVLTF	TGTGCCAGTAGTATTGGGTGGGGACAAAGCGTCTCTGGGGCCAACGTCCTGACTTTC
TRBD2	TRBJ2-1	TRBV27	NA	CASSTISGGENEQFF	TGTGCCAGCAGTACGATTAGCGGGGGGGAAAATGAGCAGTTCTTC
TRBD2	TRBJ2-3	TRBV13	NA	CASSEDGGGTDTQYF	TGTGCCAGCAGTGAAGACGGCGGGGGGACAGATACGCAGTATTTT
NA	TRBJ2-2	TRBV7-3	NA	CASSLRAQGVRTGELFF	TGTGCCAGCAGCTTACGTGCACAGGGAGTTAGAACGGGGGAGCTGTTTTTT
NA	TRBJ1-2	TRBV28	NA	CASRIRDGYGYTF	TGTGCCAGCAGGATAAGGGACGGCTATGGCTACACCTTC
NA	TRBJ2-1	TRBV4-2	NA	CASSQDLRGMWQFF	TGTGCCAGCAGCCAAGATTTAAGAGGGATGTGGCAGTTCTTC
NA	TRBJ2-7	TRBV29-1	NA	CSVLRPYEQYF	TGCAGCGTCCTCCGGCCCTACGAGCAGTACTTC
TRBD2	TRBJ2-7	TRBV5-4	NA	CASSLESGRLYEQYF	TGTGCCAGCAGCTTGGAGAGCGGGAGGTTGTACGAGCAGTACTTC
NA	TRBJ2-2	TRBV10-2	NA	CASRTDDLPIANTGELFF	TGCGCCAGCAGGACGGACGACCTACCGATAGCGAACACCGGGGAGCTGTTTTTT
TRBD1	TRBJ2-7	TRBV15	NA	CATSRDRYREQYF	TGTGCCACCAGCAGGGACAGGTATCGCGAGCAGTACTTC
NA	TRBJ2-5	TRBV29-1	NA	CSVEERGHPVQYF	TGCAGCGTTGAAGAAAGGGGCCACCCCGTCCAGTACTTC
NA	TRBJ2-2	TRBV29-1	NA	CSVGERGDTGELFF	TGCAGCGTTGGGGAAAGGGGGGACACCGGGGAGCTGTTTTTT
NA	TRBJ1-2	TRBV6-1	NA	CASSEVMAENYGYTF	TGTGCCAGCAGTGAGGTGATGGCGGAGAACTATGGCTACACCTTC
TRBD1	TRBJ2-3	TRBV2	NA	CASSKQGVSTDTQYF	TGTGCCAGCAGCAAGCAGGGGGTATCCACAGATACGCAGTATTTT
NA	TRBJ2-3	TRBV27	NA	CASSYGPDTDTQYF	TGTGCCAGCAGTTATGGACCCGACACAGATACGCAGTATTTT
TRBD2	TRBJ2-5	TRBV7-9	NA	CASSLSQRGAVETQYF	TGTGCCAGCAGCTTATCTCAGCGGGGGGCCGTAGAGACCCAGTACTTC
NA	TRBJ1-4	TRBV27	NA	CASSLSGGDDEKLFF	TGTGCCAGCAGTTTATCGGGGGGGGACGATGAAAAACTGTTTTTT
TRBD1	TRBJ2-3	TRBV5-1	NA	CASSTPRTGNRTDTQYF	TGCGCCAGCAGCACCCCGAGGACAGGGAACCGAACAGATACGCAGTATTTT
NA	TRBJ2-7	TRBV7-9	once	CAVPLGLFNHEQYF	TGTGCCGTGCCATTAGGACTTTTCAATCACGAGCAGTACTTC
NA	TRBJ1-2	TRBV11-1	NA	CASSLASRDYGYTF	TGTGCCAGCAGCTTAGCATCTAGGGACTATGGCTACACCTTC
NA	TRBJ2-3	TRBV12-2	NA	CASRSGGLAGGQYF	TGTGCAAGTCGCTCGGGAGGACTAGCGGGAGGGCAGTATTTT
NA	TRBJ1-5	TRBV7-9	NA	CASSLGGRGSQVDQPQHF	TGTGCCAGCAGCTTAGGCGGGCGGGGGTCCCAGGTGGATCAGCCCCAGCATTTT
NA	TRBJ1-2	TRBV19	NA	CASSKSGWANYGYTF	TGTGCCAGTAGTAAGTCGGGTTGGGCTAACTATGGCTACACCTTC
NA	TRBJ2-7	TRBV5-4	NA	CASSLGVGAPLRDF	TGTGCCAGCAGCTTGGGGGTCGGGGCCCCTCTACGGGACTTC
NA	TRBJ2-7	TRBV5-4	NA	CASSRTDLDSYEQYF	TGTGCCAGCAGCCGCACGGACCTAGATAGCTACGAGCAGTACTTC
TRBD1	TRBJ1-2	TRBV7-2	NA	CASSLWGQGAYGYTF	TGTGCCAGCAGCTTATGGGGACAGGGGGCGTATGGCTACACCTTC
NA	TRBJ2-2	TRBV28	NA	CASSSPAQEDTGELFF	TGTGCCAGCAGTTCCCCGGCCCAAGAAGACACCGGGGAGCTGTTTTTT
TRBD1	TRBJ1-2	TRBV13	NA	CASSFTGADYGYTF	TGTGCCAGCAGCTTTACAGGGGCAGACTATGGCTACACCTTC
NA	TRBJ2-7	TRBV7-9	few	CASSLAGTLVSEQYF	TGTGCCAGCAGCTTAGCCGGGACACTTGTGTCCGAGCAGTACTTC
NA	TRBJ2-5	TRBV5-1	NA	CASREAETQYF	TGCGCCAGCAGGGAGGCGGAGACCCAGTACTTC
NA	TRBJ2-5	TRBV5-1	NA	CASSLYGDSGETQYF	TGCGCCAGCAGCTTGTATGGGGATTCCGGAGAGACCCAGTACTTC
NA	TRBJ2-1	TRBV18	NA	CASSPSSAGGLGNEQFF	TGTGCCAGCTCACCCTCATCGGCGGGCGGGTTGGGCAATGAGCAGTTCTTC
NA	TRBJ1-3	TRBV12-5	once	CASAIMGTIYF	TGTGCTAGTGCTATTATGGGGACCATATATTTT
TRBD2	TRBJ2-5	TRBV6-6	NA	CASSYSPSGEETQYF	TGTGCCAGCAGTTACTCCCCTAGCGGGGAAGAGACCCAGTACTTC
TRBD2	TRBJ2-1	TRBV6-5	NA	CASSPGLAGVGEQFF	TGTGCCAGCAGTCCCGGCCTAGCGGGAGTAGGAGAGCAGTTCTTC
NA	TRBJ2-7	TRBV28	NA	CASSWGSRALF	TGTGCCAGCAGTTGGGGCTCAAGAGCCCTTTTC
NA	TRBJ2-3	TRBV5-4	NA	CASSPNSVRTDTQYF	TGTGCCAGCAGCCCGAACTCCGTGAGGACAGATACGCAGTATTTT
NA	TRBJ2-2	TRBV11-2	NA	CASSLGPSNTGELFF	TGTGCCAGCAGCTTAGGCCCGTCAAACACCGGGGAGCTGTTTTTT
NA	TRBJ1-2	TRBV4-1	NA	CASSQVRPSAYGYTF	TGCGCCAGCAGCCAAGTCCGACCCTCCGCCTATGGCTACACCTTC
NA	TRBJ1-2	TRBV13	NA	CASSLAGAYGYTF	TGTGCCAGCAGCTTAGCGGGTGCCTATGGCTACACCTTC
TRBD2	TRBJ2-5	TRBV9	NA	CASSVSQGGETQYF	TGTGCCAGCAGCGTCTCCCAGGGAGGGGAGACCCAGTACTTC
NA	TRBJ1-1	TRBV29-1	NA	CSVEDTNTEAFF	TGCAGCGTTGAAGATACCAACACTGAAGCTTTCTTT